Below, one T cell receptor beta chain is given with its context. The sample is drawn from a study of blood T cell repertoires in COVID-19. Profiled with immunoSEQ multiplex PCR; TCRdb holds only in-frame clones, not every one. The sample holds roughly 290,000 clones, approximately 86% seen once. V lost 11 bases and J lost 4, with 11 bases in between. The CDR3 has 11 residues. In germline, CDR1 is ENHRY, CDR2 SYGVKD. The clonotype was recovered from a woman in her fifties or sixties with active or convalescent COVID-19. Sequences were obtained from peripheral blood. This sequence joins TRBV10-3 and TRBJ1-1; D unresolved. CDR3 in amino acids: CASSVGTEAFF. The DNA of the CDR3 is TGTGCCTCGTCTGTCGGCACTGAAGCTTTCTTT.